The T cell receptor beta chain under discussion was sequenced for a study of blood T cell repertoires in COVID-19. Overall study: Samples taken during acute and convalescent COVID-19 were collected in the United States, Italy and Spain. PBMCs, B-cell-depleted T cells, or T cells were the source of the cDNA or gDNA that made up the material.

Original processing notes: How many nucleated cells were present was estimated from reference gene primer amplification. TCRdb's table, derived via immunoSEQ multiplex PCR, lists solely in-frame clones and lacks some. That table gives V, J and clone size, and the DNA gave D and trimming. The sample consists of under 200,000 clones, approximately 90% of them appearing once. V lost 5 bases and J lost 5, with 12 bases in between. Germline values: CDR1 SGHAT, CDR2 FQDESV (reference sequence). This CDR3 region has 13 residues. The chain is built from TRBV11-1 and TRBJ2-5, with D perhaps matching TRBD2 (5 bases). The sequence derives from a man in his forties with active or convalescent COVID-19. Sequencing was carried out using peripheral blood. CDR3 coding DNA: TGTGCCAGCAGCCAAGCTAGAGGGGAGACCCAGTACTTC. It codes for CASSQARGETQYF.